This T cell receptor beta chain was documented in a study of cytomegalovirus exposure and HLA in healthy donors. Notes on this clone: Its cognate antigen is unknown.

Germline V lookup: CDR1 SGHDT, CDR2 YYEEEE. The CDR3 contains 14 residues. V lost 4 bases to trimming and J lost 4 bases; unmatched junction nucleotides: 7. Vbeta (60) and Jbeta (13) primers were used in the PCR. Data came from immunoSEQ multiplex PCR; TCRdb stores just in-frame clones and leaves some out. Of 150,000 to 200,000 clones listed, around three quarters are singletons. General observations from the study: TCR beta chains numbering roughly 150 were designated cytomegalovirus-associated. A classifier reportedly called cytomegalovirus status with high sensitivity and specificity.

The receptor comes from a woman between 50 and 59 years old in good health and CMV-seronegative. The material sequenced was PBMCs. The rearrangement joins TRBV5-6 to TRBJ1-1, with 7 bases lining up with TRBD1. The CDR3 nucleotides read TGTGCCAGCAGCCCGGGACAGAGGACCACTGAAGCTTTCTTT. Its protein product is CASSPGQRTTEAFF.